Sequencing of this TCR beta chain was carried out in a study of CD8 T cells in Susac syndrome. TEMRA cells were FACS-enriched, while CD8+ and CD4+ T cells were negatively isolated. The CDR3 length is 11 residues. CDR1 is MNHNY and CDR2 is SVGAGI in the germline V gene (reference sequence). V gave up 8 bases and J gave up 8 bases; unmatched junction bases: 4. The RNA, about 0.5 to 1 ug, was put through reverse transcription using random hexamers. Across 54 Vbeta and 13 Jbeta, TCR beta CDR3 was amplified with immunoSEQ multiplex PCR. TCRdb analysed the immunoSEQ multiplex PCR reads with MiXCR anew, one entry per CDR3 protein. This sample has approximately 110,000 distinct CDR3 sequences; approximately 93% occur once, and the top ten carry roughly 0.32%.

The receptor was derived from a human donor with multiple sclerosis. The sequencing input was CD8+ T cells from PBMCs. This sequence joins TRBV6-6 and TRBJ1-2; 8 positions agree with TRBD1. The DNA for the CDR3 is TGTGCCAGCTTGACAGGGGCCGGCTACACCTTC. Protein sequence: CASLTGAGYTF.